Sequencing of this T cell receptor beta chain was carried out in a study of shared clonotypes between healthy human individuals. The CDR3 covers 15 residues. Germline-derived CDR1 and CDR2 are GTSNPN and SVGIG (reference sequence). Trimming removed 5 bases at V and 0 bases at J, with 11 bases between. Only in-frame clones appear in the TCRdb table, and some are missing; sequencing was by immunoSEQ multiplex PCR. Of millions of clones in the sample, over 85% were seen once. The TCR originated in a man younger than 35 in good health. What was sequenced was naive CD4+ T cells sorted from blood. Subset denoted: CD45RA+ positively selected. V and J are TRBV30 and TRBJ1-6; TRBD1 is a possible D gene (6 bases). The CDR3 is CAWATGSSYNSPLHF. The DNA of the CDR3 is TGTGCCTGGGCAACAGGGAGCTCCTATAATTCACCCCTCCACTTT.